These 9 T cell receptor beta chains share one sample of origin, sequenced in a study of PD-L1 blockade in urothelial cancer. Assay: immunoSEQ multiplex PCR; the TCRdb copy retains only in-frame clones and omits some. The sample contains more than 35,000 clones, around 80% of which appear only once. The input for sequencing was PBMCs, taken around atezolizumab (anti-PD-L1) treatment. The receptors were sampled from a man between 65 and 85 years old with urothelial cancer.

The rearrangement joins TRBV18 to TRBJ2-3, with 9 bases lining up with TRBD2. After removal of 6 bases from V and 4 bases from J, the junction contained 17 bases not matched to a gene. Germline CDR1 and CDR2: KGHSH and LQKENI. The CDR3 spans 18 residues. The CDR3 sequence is CASSPRGAAGGGADTQYF. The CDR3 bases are TGTGCCAGCTCTCCGAGGGGAGCAGCGGGAGGCGGCGCAGATACGCAGTATTTT. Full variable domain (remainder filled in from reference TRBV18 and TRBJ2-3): NAGVMQNPRHLVRRRGQEARLRCSPMKGHSHVYWYRQLPEEGLKFMVYLQKENIIDESGMPKERFSAEFPKEGPSILRIQQVVRGDSAAYFCASSPRGAAGGGADTQYFGPGTRLTVL.

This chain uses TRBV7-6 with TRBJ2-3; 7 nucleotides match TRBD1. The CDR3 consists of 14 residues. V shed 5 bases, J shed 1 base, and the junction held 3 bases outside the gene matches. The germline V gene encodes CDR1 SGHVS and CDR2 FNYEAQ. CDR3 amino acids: CASSQGGGTDTQYF. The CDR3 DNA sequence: TGTGCCAGCAGCCAAGGGGGCGGCACAGATACGCAGTATTTT. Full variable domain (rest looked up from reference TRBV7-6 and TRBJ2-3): GAGVSQSPRYKVTKRGQDVALRCDPISGHVSLYWYRQALGQGPEFLTYFNYEAQQDKSGLPNDRFSAERPEGSISTLTIQRTEQRDSAMYRCASSQGGGTDTQYFGPGTRLTVL.

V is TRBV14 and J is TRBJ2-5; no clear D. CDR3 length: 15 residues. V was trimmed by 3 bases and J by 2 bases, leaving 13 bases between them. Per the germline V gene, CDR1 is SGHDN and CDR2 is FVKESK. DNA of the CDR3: TGTGCCAGCAGCCAGACCTTGGAGTATCAAGAGACCCAGTACTTC. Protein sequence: CASSQTLEYQETQYF.

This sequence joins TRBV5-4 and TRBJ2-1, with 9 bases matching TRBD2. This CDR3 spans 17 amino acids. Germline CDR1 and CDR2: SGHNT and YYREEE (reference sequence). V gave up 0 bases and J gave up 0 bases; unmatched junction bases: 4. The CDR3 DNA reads TGTGCCAGCAGCTTGGCCGGCGGGAGGGCCTCCTACAATGAGCAGTTCTTC. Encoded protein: CASSLAGGRASYNEQFF.

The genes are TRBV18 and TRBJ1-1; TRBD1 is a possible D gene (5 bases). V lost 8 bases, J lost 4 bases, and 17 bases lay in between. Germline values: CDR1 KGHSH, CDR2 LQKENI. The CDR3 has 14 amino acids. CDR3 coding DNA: TGTGCCAGCCCTGGGGAGGGGAGGTTCACTGAAGCTTTCTTT. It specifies CASPGEGRFTEAFF.

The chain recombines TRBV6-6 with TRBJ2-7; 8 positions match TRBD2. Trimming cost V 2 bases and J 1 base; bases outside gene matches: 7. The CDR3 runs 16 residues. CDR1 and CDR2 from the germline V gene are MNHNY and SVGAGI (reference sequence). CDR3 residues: CASSYKAGGRSYEQYF. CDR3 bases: TGTGCCAGCAGTTACAAGGCGGGAGGAAGGTCCTACGAGCAGTACTTC.

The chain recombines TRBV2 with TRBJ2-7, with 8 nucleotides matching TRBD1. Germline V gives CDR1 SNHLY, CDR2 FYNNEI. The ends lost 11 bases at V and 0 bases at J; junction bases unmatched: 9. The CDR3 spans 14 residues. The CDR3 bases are TGTGCCTCCAAAGGGGACAGGAGCTCCTACGAGCAGTACTTC. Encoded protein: CASKGDRSSYEQYF.

The CDR3 reads CASSYSQEINSPLHF. The CDR3 DNA follows: TGTGCCAGCAGTTACTCGCAGGAAATCAATTCACCCCTCCACTTT. V and J are TRBV6-5 and TRBJ1-6; no clear D gene. Germline values: CDR1 MNHEY, CDR2 SVGAGI. The CDR3 loop spans 15 amino acids. The ends were cut back, 0 bases at V and 7 bases at J, with 10 bases in the middle.

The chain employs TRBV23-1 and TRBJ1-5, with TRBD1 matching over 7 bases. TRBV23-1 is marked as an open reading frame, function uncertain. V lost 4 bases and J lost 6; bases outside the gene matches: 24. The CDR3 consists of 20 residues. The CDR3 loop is CASSPPVNSTGKLRCQPQHF. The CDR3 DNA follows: TGCGCCAGCAGTCCCCCCGTAAACTCGACAGGGAAGTTGCGTTGTCAGCCCCAGCATTTT.